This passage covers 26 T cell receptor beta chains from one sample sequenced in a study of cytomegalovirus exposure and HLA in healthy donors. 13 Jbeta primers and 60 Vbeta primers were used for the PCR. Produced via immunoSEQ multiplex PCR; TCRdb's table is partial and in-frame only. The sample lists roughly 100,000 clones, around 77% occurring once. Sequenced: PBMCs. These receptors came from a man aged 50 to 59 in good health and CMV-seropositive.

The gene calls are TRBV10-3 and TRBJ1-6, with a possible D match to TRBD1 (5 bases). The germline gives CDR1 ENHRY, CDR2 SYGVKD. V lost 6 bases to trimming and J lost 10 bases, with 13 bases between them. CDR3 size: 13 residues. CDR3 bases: TGTGCCATCAGCAGGGAGGCTAGATCACCCCTCCACTTT. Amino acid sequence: CAISREARSPLHF.

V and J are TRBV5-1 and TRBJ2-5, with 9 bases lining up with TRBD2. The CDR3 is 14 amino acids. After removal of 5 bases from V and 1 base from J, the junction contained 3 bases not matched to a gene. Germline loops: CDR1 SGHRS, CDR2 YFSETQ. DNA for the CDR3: TGCGCCAGCAGGTTTAGCGGGGGCCAAGAGACCCAGTACTTC. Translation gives CASRFSGGQETQYF.

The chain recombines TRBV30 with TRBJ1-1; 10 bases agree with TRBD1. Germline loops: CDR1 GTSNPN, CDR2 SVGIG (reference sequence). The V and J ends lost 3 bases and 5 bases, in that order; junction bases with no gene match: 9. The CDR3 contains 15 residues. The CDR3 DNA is TGTGCCTGGAGCCGAGGACAGGGGGAGGGTACTGAAGCTTTCTTT. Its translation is CAWSRGQGEGTEAFF.

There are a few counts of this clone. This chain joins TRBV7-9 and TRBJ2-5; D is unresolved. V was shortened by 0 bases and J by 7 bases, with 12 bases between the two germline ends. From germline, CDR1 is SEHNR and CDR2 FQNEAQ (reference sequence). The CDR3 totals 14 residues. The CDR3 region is CASSLASGSGTQYF. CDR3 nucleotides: TGTGCCAGCAGCTTAGCGTCTGGGTCGGGGACCCAGTACTTC.

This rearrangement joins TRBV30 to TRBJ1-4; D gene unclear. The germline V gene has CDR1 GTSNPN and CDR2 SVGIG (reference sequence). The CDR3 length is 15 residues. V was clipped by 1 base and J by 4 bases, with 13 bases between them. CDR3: CAWSDEGRFNEKLFF. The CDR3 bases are TGTGCCTGGAGTGATGAGGGCAGATTTAATGAAAAACTGTTTTTT.

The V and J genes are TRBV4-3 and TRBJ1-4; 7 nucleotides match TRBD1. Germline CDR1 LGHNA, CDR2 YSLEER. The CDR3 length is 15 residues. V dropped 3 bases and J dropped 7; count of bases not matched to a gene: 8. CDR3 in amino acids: CASSHYDRDAEKLFF. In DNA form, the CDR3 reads TGCGCCAGCAGCCATTACGACAGGGATGCTGAAAAACTGTTTTTT.

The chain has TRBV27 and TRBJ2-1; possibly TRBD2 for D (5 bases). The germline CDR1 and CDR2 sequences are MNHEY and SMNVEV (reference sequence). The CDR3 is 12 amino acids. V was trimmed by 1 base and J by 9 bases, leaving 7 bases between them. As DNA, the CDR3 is TGTGCCAGCAGTTTATTAGGGAGTGAGCAGTTCTTC. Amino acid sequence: CASSLLGSEQFF.

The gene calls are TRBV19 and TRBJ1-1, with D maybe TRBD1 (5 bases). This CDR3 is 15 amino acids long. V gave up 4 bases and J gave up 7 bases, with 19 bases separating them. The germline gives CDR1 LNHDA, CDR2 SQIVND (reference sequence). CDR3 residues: CASSTPPGGSGEAFF. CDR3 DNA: TGTGCCAGTAGTACCCCCCCCGGGGGGTCCGGTGAAGCTTTCTTT. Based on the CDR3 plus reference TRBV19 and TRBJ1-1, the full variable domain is DGGITQSPKYLFRKEGQNVTLSCEQNLNHDAMYWYRQDPGQGLRLIYYSQIVNDFQKGDIAEGYSVSREKKESFPLTVTSAQKNPTAFYLCASSTPPGGSGEAFFGQGTRLTVV.

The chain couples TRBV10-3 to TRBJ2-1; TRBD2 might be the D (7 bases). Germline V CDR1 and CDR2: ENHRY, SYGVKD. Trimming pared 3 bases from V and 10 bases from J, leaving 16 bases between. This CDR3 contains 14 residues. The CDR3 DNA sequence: TGTGCCATCAGTGACCGAAGAGGGGGGGGCGAGCAGTTCTTC. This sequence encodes CAISDRRGGGEQFF.

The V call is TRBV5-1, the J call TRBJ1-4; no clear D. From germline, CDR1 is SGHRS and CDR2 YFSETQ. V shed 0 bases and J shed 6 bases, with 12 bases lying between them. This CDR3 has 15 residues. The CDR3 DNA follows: TGCGCCAGCAGCTTGGGGCCTGGTCAGGATGAAAAACTGTTTTTT. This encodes CASSLGPGQDEKLFF.

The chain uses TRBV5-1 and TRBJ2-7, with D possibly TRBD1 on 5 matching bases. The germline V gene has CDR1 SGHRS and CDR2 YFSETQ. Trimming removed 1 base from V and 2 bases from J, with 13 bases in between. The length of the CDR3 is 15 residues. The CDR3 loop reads CASSLNRIATYEQYF. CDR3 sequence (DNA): TGCGCCAGCAGCTTGAACAGGATAGCAACCTACGAGCAGTACTTC.

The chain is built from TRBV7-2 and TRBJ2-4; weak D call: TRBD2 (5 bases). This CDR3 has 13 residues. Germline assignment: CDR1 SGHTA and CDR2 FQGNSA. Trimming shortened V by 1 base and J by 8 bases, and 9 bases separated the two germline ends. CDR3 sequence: CASSLDPGDIQYF. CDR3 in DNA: TGTGCCAGCAGCTTAGACCCCGGGGACATTCAGTACTTC.

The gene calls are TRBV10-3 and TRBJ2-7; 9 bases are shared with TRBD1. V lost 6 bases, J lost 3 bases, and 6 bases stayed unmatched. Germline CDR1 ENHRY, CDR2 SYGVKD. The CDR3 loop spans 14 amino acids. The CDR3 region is CAIRYGTGYYEQYF. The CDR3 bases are TGTGCCATCAGATATGGGACAGGGTACTACGAGCAGTACTTC.

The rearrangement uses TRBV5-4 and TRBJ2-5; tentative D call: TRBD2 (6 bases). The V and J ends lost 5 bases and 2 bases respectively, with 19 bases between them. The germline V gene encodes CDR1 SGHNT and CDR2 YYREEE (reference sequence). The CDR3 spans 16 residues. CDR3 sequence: CASRTGVSEPQETQYF. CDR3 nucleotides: TGTGCCAGCAGAACGGGGGTGTCGGAACCTCAAGAGACCCAGTACTTC.

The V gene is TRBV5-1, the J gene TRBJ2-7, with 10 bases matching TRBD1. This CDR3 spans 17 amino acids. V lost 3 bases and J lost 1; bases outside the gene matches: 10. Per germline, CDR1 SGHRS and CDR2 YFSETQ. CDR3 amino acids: CASSSGTGAFPSYEQYF. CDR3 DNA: TGCGCCAGCAGCTCCGGGACAGGGGCCTTCCCATCCTACGAGCAGTACTTC.

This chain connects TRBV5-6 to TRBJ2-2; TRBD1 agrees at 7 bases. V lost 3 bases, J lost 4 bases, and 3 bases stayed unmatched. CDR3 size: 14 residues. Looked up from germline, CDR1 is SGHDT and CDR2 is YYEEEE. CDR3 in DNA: TGTGCCAGCAGCTACAGGGGAACCACCGGGGAGCTGTTTTTT. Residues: CASSYRGTTGELFF.

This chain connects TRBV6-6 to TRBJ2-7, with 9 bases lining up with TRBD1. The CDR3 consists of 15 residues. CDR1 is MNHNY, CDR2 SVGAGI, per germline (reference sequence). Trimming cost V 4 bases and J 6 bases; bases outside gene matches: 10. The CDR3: CASSSHDRGEGEQYF. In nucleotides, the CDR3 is TGTGCCAGCAGTTCGCACGACAGGGGGGAAGGCGAGCAGTACTTC.

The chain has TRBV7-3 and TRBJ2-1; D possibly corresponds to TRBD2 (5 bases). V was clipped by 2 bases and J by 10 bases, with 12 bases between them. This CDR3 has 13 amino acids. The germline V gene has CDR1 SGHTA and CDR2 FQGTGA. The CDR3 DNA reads TGTGCCAGCAGCTTAGGGAGTAAGGAGGAGCAGTTCTTC. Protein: CASSLGSKEEQFF.

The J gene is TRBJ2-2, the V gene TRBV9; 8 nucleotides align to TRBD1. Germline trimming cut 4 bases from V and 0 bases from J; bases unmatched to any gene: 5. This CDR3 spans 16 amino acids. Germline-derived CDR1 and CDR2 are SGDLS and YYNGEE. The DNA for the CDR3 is TGTGCCAGCAGCACCCTGACAGGGGCGAACACCGGGGAGCTGTTTTTT. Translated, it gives CASSTLTGANTGELFF.

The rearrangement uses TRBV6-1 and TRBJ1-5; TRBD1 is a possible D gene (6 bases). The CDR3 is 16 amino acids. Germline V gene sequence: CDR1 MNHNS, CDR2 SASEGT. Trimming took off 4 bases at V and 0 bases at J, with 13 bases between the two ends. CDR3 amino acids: CASSARQANSNQPQHF. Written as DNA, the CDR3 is TGTGCCAGCAGTGCCCGACAGGCGAATAGCAATCAGCCCCAGCATTTT.

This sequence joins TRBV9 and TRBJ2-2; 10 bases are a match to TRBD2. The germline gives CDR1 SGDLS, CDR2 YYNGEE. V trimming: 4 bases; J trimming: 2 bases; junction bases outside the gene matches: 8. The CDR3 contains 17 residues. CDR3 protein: CASSTRLAGLNTGELFF. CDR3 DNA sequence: TGTGCCAGCAGCACCCGACTAGCGGGTCTCAACACCGGGGAGCTGTTTTTT.

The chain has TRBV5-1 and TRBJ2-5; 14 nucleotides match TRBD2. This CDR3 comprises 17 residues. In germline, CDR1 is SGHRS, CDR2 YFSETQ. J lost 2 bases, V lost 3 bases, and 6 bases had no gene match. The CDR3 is CASSSGLAGGQQETQYF. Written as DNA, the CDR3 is TGCGCCAGCAGCTCAGGACTAGCGGGAGGTCAGCAAGAGACCCAGTACTTC.

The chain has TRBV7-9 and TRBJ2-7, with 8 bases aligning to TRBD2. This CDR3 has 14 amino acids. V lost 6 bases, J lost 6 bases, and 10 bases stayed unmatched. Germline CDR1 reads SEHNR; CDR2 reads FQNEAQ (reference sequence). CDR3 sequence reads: CASRPGGGGSEQYF. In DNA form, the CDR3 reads TGTGCCAGCAGGCCGGGGGGGGGTGGTTCCGAGCAGTACTTC.

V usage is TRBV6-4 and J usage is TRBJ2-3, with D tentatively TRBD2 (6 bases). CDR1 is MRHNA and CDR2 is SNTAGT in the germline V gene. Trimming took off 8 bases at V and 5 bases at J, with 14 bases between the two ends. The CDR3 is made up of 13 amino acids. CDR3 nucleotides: TGTGCCAGCGCCGTCAGGAGGGGAGATACGCAGTATTTT. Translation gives CASAVRRGDTQYF.

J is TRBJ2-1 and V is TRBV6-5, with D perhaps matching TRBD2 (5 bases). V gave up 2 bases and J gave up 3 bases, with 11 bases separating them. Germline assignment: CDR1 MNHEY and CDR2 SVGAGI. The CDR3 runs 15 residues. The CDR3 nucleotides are TGTGCCAGCAGTTACGGTTCGGGATTCTACAATGAGCAGTTCTTC. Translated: CASSYGSGFYNEQFF.

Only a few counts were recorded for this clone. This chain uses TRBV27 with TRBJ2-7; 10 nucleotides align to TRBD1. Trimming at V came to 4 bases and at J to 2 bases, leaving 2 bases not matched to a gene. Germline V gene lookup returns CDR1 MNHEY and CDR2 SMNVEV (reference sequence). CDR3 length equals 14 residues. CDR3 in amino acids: CASSSGQGAYEQYF. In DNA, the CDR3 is TGTGCCAGCAGTTCCGGACAGGGGGCCTACGAGCAGTACTTC.